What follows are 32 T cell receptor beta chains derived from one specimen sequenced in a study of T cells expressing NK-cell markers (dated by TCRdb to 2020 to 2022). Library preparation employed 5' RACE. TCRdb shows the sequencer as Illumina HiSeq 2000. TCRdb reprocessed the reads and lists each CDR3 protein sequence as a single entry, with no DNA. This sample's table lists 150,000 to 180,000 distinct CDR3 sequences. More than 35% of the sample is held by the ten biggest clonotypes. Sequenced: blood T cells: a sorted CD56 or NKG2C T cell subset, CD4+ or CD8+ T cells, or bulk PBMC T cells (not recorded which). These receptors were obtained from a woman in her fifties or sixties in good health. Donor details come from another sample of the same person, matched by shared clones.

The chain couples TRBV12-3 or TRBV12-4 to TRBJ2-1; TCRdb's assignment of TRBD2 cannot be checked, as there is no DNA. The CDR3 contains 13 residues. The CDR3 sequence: CASSWTSPTEQFF.

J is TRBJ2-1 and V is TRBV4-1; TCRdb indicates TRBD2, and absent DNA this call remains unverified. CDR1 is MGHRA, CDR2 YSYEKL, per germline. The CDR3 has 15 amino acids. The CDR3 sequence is CASSLGLGVVPEQFF.

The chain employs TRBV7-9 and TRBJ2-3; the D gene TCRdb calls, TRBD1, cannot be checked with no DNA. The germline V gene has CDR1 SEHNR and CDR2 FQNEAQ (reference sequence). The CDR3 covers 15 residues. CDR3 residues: CASSLGDTQRDTQYF.

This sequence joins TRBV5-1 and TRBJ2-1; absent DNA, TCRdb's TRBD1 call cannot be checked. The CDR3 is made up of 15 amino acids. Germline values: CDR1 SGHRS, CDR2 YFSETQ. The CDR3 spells CASSQGQGAYNEQFF.

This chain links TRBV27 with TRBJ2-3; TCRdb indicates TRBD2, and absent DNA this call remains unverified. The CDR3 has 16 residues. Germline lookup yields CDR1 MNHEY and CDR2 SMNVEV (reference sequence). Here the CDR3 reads CASSFSSGVFTDTQYF.

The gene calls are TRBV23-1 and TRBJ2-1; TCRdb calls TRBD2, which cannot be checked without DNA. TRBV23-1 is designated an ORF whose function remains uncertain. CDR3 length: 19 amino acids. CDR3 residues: CASSQSLFPLAGHWAEQFF.

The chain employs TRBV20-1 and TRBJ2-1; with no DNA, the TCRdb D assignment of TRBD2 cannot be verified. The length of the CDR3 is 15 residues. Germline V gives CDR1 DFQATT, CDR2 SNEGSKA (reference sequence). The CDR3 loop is CSANGLAGAVNEQFF.

CDR3 loop: CARGTGGVGYGYTF. V and J are TRBV2 and TRBJ1-2; as DNA is missing, the TRBD1 call by TCRdb cannot be tested. Germline V CDR1 and CDR2: SNHLY, FYNNEI. The CDR3 runs 14 residues.

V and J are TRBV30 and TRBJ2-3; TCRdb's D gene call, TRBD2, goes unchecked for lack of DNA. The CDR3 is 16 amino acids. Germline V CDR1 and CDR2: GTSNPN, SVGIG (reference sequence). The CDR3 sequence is CAWSVRLAGVSDTQYF. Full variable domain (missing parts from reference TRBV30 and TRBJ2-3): SQTIHQWPATLVQPVGSPLSLECTVEGTSNPNLYWYRQAAGRGLQLLFYSVGIGQISSEVPQNLSASRPQDRQFILSSKKLLLSDSGFYLCAWSVRLAGVSDTQYFGPGTRLTVL.

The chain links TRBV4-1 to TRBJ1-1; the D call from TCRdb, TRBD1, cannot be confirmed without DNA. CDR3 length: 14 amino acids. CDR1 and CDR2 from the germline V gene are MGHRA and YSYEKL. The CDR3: CASSLTDSSPEAFF.

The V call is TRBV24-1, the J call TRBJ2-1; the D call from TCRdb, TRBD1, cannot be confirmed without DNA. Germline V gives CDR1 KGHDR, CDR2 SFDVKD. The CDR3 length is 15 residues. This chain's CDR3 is CATSEQRDSYNEQFF.

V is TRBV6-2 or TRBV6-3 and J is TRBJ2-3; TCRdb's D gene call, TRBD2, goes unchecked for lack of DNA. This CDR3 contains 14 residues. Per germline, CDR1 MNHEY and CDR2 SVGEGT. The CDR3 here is CASSSGGGPNTQYF.

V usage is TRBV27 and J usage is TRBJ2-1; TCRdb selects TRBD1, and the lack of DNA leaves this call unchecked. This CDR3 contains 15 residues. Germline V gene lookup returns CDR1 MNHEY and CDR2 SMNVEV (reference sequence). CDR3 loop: CASSTGTSAYNEQFF.

The CDR3 here is CASSPRGSGYEQYF. This sequence joins TRBV5-1 and TRBJ2-7. Per the germline V gene, CDR1 is SGHRS and CDR2 is YFSETQ. The CDR3 is 14 residues long.

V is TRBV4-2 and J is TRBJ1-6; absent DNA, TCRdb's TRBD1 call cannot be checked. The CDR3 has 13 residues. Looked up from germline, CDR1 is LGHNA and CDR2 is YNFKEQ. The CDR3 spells CASSVTANSPLHF.

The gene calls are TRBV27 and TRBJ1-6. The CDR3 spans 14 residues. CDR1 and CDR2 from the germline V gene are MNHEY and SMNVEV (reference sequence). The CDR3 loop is CASSPGTSPAPLHF.

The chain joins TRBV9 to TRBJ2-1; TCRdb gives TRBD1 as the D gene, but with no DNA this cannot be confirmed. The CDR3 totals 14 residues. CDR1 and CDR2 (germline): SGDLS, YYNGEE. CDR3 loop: CASSPRGDNNEQFF.

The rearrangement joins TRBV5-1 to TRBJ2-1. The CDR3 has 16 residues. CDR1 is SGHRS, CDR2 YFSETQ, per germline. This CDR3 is CASSLLLRSSYNEQFF.

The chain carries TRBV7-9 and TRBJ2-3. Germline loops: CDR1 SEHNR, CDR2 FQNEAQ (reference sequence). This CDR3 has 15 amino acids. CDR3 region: CASSFEGPSTDTQYF.

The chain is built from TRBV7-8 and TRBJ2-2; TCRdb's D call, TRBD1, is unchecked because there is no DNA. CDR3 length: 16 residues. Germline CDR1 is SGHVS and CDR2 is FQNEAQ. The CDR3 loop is CASSFFRQLNTGELFF. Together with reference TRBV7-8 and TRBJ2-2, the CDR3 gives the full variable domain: GAGVSQSPRYKVAKRGQDVALRCDPISGHVSLFWYQQALGQGPEFLTYFQNEAQLDKSGLPSDRFFAERPEGSVSTLKIQRTQQEDSAVYLCASSFFRQLNTGELFFGEGSRLTVL.

The CDR3 spells CAISGGTYSSYEQYF. The chain uses TRBV10-3 and TRBJ2-7; TCRdb returns TRBD1, unconfirmable since there is no DNA. In germline, CDR1 is ENHRY, CDR2 SYGVKD. The CDR3 is 15 amino acids.

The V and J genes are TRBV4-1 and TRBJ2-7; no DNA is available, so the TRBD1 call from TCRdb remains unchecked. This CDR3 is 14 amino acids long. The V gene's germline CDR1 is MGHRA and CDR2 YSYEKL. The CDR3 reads CASSHGTPSYEQYF.

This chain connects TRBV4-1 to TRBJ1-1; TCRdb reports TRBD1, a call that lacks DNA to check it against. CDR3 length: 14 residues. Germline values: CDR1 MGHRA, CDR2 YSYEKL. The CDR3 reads CASSQDSAEGQAFF.

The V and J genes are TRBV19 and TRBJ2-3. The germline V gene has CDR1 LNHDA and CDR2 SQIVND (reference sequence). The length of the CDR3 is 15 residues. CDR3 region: CASSIEVSGTDTQYF. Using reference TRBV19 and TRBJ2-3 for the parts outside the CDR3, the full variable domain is DGGITQSPKYLFRKEGQNVTLSCEQNLNHDAMYWYRQDPGQGLRLIYYSQIVNDFQKGDIAEGYSVSREKKESFPLTVTSAQKNPTAFYLCASSIEVSGTDTQYFGPGTRLTVL.

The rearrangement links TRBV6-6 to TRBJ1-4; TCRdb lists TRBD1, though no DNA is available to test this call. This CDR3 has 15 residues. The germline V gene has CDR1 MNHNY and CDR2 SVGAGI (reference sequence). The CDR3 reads CASSAGQGTNEKLFF.

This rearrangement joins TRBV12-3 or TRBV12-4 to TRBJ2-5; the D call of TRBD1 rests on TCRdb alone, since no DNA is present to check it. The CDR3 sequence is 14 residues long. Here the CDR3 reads CASLRGPYQETQYF.

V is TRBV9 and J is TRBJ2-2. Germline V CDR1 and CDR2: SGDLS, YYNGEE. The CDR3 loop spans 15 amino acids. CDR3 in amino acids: CASSVEGLGTGELFF.

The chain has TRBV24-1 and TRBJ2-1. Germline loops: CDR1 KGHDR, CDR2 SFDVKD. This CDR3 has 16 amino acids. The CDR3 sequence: CATSDLHGSSYNEQFF.

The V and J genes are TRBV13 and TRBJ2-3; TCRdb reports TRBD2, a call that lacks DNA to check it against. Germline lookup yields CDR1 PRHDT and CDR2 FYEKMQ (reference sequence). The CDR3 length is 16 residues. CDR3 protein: CASSPGTSGPQDTQYF.

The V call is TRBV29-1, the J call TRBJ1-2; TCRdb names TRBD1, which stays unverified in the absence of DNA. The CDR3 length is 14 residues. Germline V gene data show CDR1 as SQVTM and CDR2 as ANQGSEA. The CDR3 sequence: CSVEETGLDYGYTF.

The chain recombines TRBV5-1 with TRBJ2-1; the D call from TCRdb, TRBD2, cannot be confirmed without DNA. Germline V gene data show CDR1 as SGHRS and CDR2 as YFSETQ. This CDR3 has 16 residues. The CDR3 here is CASSFAGGLSNNEQFF.

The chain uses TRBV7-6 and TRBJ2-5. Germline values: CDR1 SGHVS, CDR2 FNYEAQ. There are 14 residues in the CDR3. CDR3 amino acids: CASSLALDLETQYF.